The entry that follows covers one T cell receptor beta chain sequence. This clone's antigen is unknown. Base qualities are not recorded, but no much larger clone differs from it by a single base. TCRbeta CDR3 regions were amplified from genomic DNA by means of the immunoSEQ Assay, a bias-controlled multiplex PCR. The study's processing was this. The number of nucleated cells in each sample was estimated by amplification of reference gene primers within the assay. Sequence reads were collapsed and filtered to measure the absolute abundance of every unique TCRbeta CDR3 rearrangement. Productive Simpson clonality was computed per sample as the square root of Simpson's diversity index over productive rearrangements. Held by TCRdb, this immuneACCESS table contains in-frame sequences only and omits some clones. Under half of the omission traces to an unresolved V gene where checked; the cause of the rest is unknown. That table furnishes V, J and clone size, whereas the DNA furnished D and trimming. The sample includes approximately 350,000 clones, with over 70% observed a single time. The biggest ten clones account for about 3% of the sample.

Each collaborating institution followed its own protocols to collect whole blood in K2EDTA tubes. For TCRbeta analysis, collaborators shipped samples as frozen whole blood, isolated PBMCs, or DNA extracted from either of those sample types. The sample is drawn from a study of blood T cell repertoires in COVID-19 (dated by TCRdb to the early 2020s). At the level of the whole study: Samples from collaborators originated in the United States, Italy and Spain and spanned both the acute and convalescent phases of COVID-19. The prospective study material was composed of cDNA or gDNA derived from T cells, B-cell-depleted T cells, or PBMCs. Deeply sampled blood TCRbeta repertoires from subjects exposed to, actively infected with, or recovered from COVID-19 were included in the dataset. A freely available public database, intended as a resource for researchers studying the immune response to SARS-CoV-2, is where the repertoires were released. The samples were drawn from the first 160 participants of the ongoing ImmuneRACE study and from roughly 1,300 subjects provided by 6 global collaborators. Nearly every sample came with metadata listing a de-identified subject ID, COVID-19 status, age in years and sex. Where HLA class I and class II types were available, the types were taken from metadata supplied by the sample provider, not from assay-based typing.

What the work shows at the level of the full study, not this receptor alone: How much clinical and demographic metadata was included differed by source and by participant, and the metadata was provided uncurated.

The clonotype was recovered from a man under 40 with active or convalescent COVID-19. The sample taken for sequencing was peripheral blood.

The nucleotide sequence reads TGTGCCAGCAGCTCCTTGGGACTAGCGGGAGTGGAGGAGCTGTTTTTT. This gives the protein CASSSLGLAGVEELFF. The chain was built from TRBV7-3 and TRBJ2-2; TRBD2 lines up with 14 middle nucleotides. The CDR3 covers 16 residues, taking in both the cysteine and the phenylalanine. Of the read, only the CDR3 DNA is kept; its 48 bases are in frame from base 1. The CDR1 and CDR2 encoded by the germline V gene are SGHTA and FQGTGA. The germline V and J ends show losses of 4 bases and 10 bases respectively, and no gene match explains 8 bases of the junction.